This note documents a single T cell receptor beta chain sequence. Germline CDR1 is SGHTA and CDR2 is FQGNSA. The CDR3 length is 13 residues. V was pared by 5 bases and J by 8 bases, with 13 bases between. The data stem from a study of blood T cell repertoires in COVID-19. Study-level background: Both acute and convalescent COVID-19 samples were obtained from the United States, Italy and Spain.

Data came from immunoSEQ multiplex PCR; TCRdb stores just in-frame clones and leaves some out. Of some 260,000 clones in the sample, about 93% are singletons; the top ten hold approximately 1.9%. Participants were aged about 18 to 90 years, lived in roughly 23 US areas, and enrolled virtually. Cohort 3 recovery required two negative PCRs, clearance, or symptom resolution. The genes are TRBV7-2 and TRBJ1-3; D is ambiguous. Sequencing was done on a sample of PBMCs or T cells enriched from blood (not recorded which). This sequence was found in a woman aged 18-29 years who had recovered from COVID-19. The CDR3 loop is CASSRWTEDTIYF. CDR3 DNA: TGTGCCAGCAGCCGATGGACGGAGGACACCATATATTTT.